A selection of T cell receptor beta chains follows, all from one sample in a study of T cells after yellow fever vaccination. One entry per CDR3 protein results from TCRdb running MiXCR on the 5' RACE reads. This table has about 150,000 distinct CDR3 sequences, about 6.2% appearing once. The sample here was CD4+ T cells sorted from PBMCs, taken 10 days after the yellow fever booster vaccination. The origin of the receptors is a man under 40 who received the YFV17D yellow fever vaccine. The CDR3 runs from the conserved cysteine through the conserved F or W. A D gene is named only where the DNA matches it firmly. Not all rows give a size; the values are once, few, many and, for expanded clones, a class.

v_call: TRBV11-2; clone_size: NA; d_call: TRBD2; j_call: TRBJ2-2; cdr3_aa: CASSPRLAGVAGELFF; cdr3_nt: TGTGCCAGCAGCCCCCGACTAGCGGGAGTTGCCGGGGAGCTGTTTTTT
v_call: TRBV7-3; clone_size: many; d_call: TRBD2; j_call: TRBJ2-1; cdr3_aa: CASSLVGSGRARDEQFF; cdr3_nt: TGTGCCAGCAGCCTAGTAGGGAGCGGGAGGGCCCGGGATGAGCAGTTCTTC
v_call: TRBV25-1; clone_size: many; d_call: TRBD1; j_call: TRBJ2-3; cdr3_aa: CASSEYIRQGTTDTQYF; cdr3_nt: TGTGCCAGCAGTGAATATATCAGACAGGGGACCACAGATACGCAGTATTTT
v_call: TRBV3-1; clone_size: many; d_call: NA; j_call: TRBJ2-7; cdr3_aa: CASSQQGGSSYEQYF; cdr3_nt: TGTGCCAGCAGCCAACAGGGGGGTAGCTCCTACGAGCAGTACTTC
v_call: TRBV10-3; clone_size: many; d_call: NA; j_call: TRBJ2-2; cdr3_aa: CAISESPGNTGELFF; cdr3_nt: TGTGCCATCAGTGAGTCTCCGGGGAACACCGGGGAGCTGTTTTTT
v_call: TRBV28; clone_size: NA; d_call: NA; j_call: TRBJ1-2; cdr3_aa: CASSSAQGGYYGYTF; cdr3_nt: TGTGCCAGCAGTTCGGCCCAGGGCGGATATTATGGCTACACCTTC
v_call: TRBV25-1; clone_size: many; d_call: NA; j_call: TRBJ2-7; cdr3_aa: CASRPSGSYEQYF; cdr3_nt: TGTGCCAGCAGACCCAGTGGGTCCTACGAGCAGTACTTC
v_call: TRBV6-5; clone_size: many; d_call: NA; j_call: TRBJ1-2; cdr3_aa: CASSYPPQTPGQFNYGYTF; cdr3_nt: TGTGCCAGCAGTTACCCCCCACAAACTCCGGGGCAATTTAACTATGGCTACACCTTC
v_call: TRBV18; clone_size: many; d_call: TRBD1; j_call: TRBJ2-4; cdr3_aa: CASSPTGGAVKNIQYF; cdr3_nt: TGTGCCAGCTCCCCTACAGGGGGCGCGGTCAAAAACATTCAGTACTTC
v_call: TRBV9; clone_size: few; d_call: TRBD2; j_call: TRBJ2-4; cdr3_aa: CASSGTGGGNIQYF; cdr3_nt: TGTGCCAGCAGCGGAACTGGGGGGGGAAACATTCAGTACTTC
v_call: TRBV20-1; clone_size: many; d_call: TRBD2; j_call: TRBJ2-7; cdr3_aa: CSARATSGRDEQYF; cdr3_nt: TGCAGTGCTAGAGCAACTAGCGGGAGGGACGAGCAGTACTTC
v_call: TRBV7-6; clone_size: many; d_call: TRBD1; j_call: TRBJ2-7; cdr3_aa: CASSPYRGPYEQYF; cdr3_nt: TGTGCCAGCAGCCCATACAGGGGGCCCTACGAGCAGTACTTC
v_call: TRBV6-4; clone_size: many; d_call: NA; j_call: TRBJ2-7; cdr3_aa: CASIERANSYEQYF; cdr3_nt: TGTGCCAGCATCGAACGGGCGAACTCCTACGAGCAGTACTTC
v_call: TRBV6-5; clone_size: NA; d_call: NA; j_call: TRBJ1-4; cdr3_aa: CASSYSMDIQALFF; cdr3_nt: TGTGCCAGCAGTTACTCGATGGACATCCAGGCTCTGTTTTTT
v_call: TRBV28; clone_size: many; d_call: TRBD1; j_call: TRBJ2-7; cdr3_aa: CASSRERGLSEQYF; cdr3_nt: TGTGCCAGCAGCCGGGAAAGGGGGCTAAGCGAGCAGTACTTC
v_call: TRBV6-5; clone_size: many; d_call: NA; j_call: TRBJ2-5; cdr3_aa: CASSSPWLAETQYF; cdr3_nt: TGTGCCAGCAGTTCCCCCTGGCTTGCGGAGACCCAGTACTTC
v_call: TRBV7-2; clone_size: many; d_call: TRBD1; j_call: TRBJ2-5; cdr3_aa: CASSLPQGALETQYF; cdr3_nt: TGTGCCAGCAGCTTACCACAGGGGGCGTTGGAGACCCAGTACTTC
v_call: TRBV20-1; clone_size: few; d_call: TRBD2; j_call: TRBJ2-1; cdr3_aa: CSARDLLAEIYNEQFF; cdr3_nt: TGCAGTGCTAGAGATCTCCTAGCGGAGATCTACAATGAGCAGTTCTTC
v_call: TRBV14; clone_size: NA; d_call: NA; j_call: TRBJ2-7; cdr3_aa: CASSLTVYEQYF; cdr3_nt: TGTGCCAGCAGCCTGACCGTTTACGAGCAGTACTTC
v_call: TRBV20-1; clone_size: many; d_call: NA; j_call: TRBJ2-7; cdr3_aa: CSARVSASSYEQYF; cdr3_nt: TGCAGTGCTAGAGTGTCGGCGAGCTCCTACGAGCAGTACTTC
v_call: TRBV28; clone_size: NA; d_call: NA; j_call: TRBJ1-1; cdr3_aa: CASSFQPPTAAEAFF; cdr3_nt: TGTGCCAGCAGTTTCCAGCCCCCCACCGCCGCTGAAGCTTTCTTT
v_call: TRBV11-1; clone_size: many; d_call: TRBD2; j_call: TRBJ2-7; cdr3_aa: CASSSLAGALDGSYEQYF; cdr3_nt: TGTGCCAGCAGCTCACTAGCGGGAGCGTTAGATGGGTCCTACGAGCAGTACTTC
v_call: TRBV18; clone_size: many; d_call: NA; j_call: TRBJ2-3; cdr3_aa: CASLSGIGSGETQYF; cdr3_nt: TGTGCCAGCTTATCAGGGATCGGGAGTGGTGAGACGCAGTATTTT
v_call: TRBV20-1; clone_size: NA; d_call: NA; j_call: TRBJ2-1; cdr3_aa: CSAARDFSSYNEQFF; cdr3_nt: TGCAGTGCTGCTCGGGACTTCAGCTCCTACAATGAGCAGTTCTTC
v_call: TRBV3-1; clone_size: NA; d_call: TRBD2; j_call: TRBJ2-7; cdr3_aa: CASSQGFRTGGLYEQYF; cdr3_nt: TGTGCCAGCAGCCAAGGCTTTAGAACGGGAGGACTCTACGAGCAGTACTTC
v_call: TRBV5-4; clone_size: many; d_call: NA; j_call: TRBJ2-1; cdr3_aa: CASSLDIGDNEQFF; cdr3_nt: TGTGCCAGCAGCCTGGATATAGGGGACAATGAGCAGTTCTTC
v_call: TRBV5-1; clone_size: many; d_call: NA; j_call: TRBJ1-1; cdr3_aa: CASSLGSGAKTNTEAFF; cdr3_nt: TGCGCCAGCAGTTTGGGGTCGGGGGCGAAAACGAACACTGAAGCTTTCTTT
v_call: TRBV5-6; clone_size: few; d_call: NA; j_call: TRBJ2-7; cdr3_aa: CASSPQVRNEQYF; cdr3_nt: TGTGCCAGCAGCCCACAAGTTCGGAACGAGCAGTACTTC
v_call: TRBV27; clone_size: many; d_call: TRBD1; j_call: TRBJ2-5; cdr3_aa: CASDRGGGETQYF; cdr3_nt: TGTGCCAGCGACAGGGGAGGTGGTGAGACCCAGTACTTC
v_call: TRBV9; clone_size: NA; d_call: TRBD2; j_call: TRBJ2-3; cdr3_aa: CASSVASGRGNTQYF; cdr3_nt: TGTGCCAGCAGCGTAGCTAGCGGGAGGGGGAATACGCAGTATTTT
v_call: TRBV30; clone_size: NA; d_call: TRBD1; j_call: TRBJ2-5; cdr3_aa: CAWLTGGGETQYF; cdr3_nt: TGTGCCTGGTTGACAGGGGGCGGGGAGACCCAGTACTTC
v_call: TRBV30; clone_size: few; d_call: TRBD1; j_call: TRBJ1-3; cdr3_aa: CAWSRTGSGNTIYF; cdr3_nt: TGTGCCTGGAGCAGGACAGGCTCTGGAAACACCATATATTTT
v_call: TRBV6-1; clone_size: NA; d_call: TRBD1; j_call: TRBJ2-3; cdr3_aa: CASSDGAGTGMYF; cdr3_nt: TGTGCCAGCAGTGACGGGGCCGGGACAGGGATGTATTTT
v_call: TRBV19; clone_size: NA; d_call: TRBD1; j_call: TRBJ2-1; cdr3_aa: CASSNQGALHNEQFF; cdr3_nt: TGTGCCAGTAGTAACCAGGGGGCCCTTCACAATGAGCAGTTCTTC
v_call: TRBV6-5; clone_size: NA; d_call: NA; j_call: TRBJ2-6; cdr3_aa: CASRRRRVSGANVLTF; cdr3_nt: TGTGCCAGCAGGCGCCGGAGGGTCTCTGGGGCCAACGTCCTGACTTTC
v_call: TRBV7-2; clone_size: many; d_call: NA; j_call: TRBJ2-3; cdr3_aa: CASSLAVEDTQYF; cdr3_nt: TGTGCCAGCAGCTTAGCGGTTGAGGATACGCAGTATTTT